The source of this TCR beta chain is a study of shared clonotypes between healthy human individuals. Study conclusions and caveats: Tissues were not sampled, only blood, and their repertoires likely differ.

Measured with immunoSEQ multiplex PCR; TCRdb has only the in-frame clones, and not every one. The profile covers approximately 1,500,000 clones, with more than 95% appearing a single time and roughly 1.1% taken by the ten largest. About this clone: Its antigen is not known.

This CDR3 comprises 16 residues. Trimming took 1 base from V and 0 from J, leaving 14 bases between them. Germline values: CDR1 SGHRS, CDR2 YFSETQ. The chain couples TRBV5-1 to TRBJ2-7, with D perhaps TRBD1 (5 bases). Sequencing was carried out using naive CD4+ T cells sorted from blood. Subset here: CD45RA+ positively selected. This TCR was sampled from a man younger than 40 in good health. The CDR3 here is CASSLPLGESSYEQYF. The CDR3 DNA follows: TGCGCCAGCAGCTTGCCCTTAGGGGAAAGCTCCTACGAGCAGTACTTC.